The 11 T cell receptor beta chains presented below share a single source sample, sequenced in a study of blood T cell repertoires in COVID-19 (dated by TCRdb to 2019 to 2021). The receptor library was made with the immunoSEQ multiplex PCR assay. TCRdb carries this immuneACCESS record with in-frame sequences only. Its versions omit some clonotypes, under half of them owing to an unresolved V gene in the studies checked, with the rest unexplained. For this sample the table gives 110,000 or so clones, of which roughly 80% were detected only once. Jointly, the top ten make up roughly 1.6% of the sample. The sample consisted of peripheral blood. All receptors come from a man in his fifties with acute or convalescent COVID-19.

The chain employs TRBV6-1 and TRBJ2-7, with D hard to call. V lost 1 base to trimming and J lost 6 bases, with 16 bases between them. Germline loops: CDR1 MNHNS, CDR2 SASEGT. The CDR3 sequence is 15 residues long. This CDR3 is CASSEDARRNGEQYF. Written as DNA, the CDR3 is TGTGCCAGCAGTGAAGATGCTAGAAGAAATGGCGAGCAGTACTTC.

This sequence joins TRBV4-1 and TRBJ1-5; D is possibly TRBD1 (5 bases). Germline V CDR1 and CDR2: MGHRA, YSYEKL. The CDR3 spans 14 residues. The V end was cut by 2 bases, the J end by 1 base, with 6 bases between. DNA of the CDR3: TGCGCCAGCAGCCAACCAGGGAGCAATCAGCCCCAGCATTTT. Protein: CASSQPGSNQPQHF.

This chain uses TRBV4-2 with TRBJ2-3, with 8 bases that match TRBD1. Germline V gene data show CDR1 as LGHNA and CDR2 as YNFKEQ. The CDR3 is 16 amino acids. Trimming removed 1 base from V and 7 bases from J; junction bases left unmatched: 10. The CDR3 loop reads CASSQVGRGQGNTQYF. The CDR3 coding sequence is TGTGCCAGCAGCCAAGTTGGCAGGGGGCAGGGGAATACGCAGTATTTT.

The chain recombines TRBV9 with TRBJ2-3; TRBD1 aligns across 8 bases. Germline CDR1 SGDLS, CDR2 YYNGEE. The CDR3 is 14 residues long. V lost 0 bases and J lost 3; bases outside the gene matches: 0. This CDR3 reads CASSVGQGTDTQYF. CDR3 nucleotide sequence: TGTGCCAGCAGCGTAGGACAGGGGACAGATACGCAGTATTTT.

The V call is TRBV6-5, the J call TRBJ1-1; the match to TRBD1 covers 8 bases. Unmatched junction bases numbered 4, after V lost 6 bases and J lost 1 base. Germline loops: CDR1 MNHEY, CDR2 SVGAGI. This CDR3 contains 14 residues. The CDR3 region has the DNA TGTGCCAGCAGCTGGACAGGGAGGAACACTGAAGCTTTCTTT. It is translated as CASSWTGRNTEAFF.

V usage is TRBV6-5 and J usage is TRBJ1-3; D perhaps matches TRBD1 (5 bases). The germline V gene encodes CDR1 MNHEY and CDR2 SVGAGI. V lost 10 bases to trimming and J lost 0 bases, with 10 bases between them. The CDR3 runs to 13 residues. This CDR3 reads CATVDSSGNTIYF. The CDR3 coding sequence is TGTGCCACGGTAGACAGCTCTGGAAACACCATATATTTT.

The rearrangement joins TRBV5-1 to TRBJ1-1; TRBD1 matches at 12 bases. The CDR3 has 14 residues. Looked up from germline, CDR1 is SGHRS and CDR2 is YFSETQ. Trimming cost V 6 bases and J 8 bases; bases outside gene matches: 8. The CDR3 is CASTPGGTGGEAFF. CDR3 coding DNA: TGCGCCAGCACCCCGGGGGGGACAGGGGGCGAAGCTTTCTTT.

CDR3 DNA sequence: TGTGCCAGCAGCCAAGATTCGGGGGGCACTGAAGCTTTCTTT. It is translated as CASSQDSGGTEAFF. V gene TRBV3-1 (or the pseudogene TRBV3-2) combines with J gene TRBJ1-1, with D tentatively TRBD1 (5 bases). The ends were cut back, 0 bases at V and 4 bases at J, with 9 bases in the middle. This CDR3 has 14 amino acids. Germline loops: CDR1 LGHDT, CDR2 YNNKEL (reference sequence).

The chain couples TRBV5-6 to TRBJ2-3; unclear D gene. V lost 0 bases to trimming and J lost 6 bases, with 20 bases between them. Germline V gene lookup returns CDR1 SGHDT and CDR2 YYEEEE. CDR3 size: 17 residues. This chain's CDR3 is CASSLVWVEAEWDTQYF. Written as DNA, the CDR3 is TGTGCCAGCAGCTTGGTATGGGTAGAGGCGGAGTGGGATACGCAGTATTTT.

The chain employs TRBV19 and TRBJ2-5; 9 nucleotides align to TRBD2. CDR1 LNHDA and CDR2 SQIVND come from the germline V gene (reference sequence). This CDR3 is 17 amino acids long. Germline trimming cut 3 bases from V and 2 bases from J; bases unmatched to any gene: 10. The CDR3 protein is CASSIGLAGLTQETQYF. CDR3 coding DNA: TGTGCCAGTAGTATCGGGCTAGCGGGGCTCACACAAGAGACCCAGTACTTC.

This clone has only one observation. V is TRBV24-1 and J is TRBJ2-1; 8 nucleotides align to TRBD2. CDR1 is KGHDR, CDR2 SFDVKD, per germline. V trimming: 2 bases; J trimming: 5 bases; junction bases outside the gene matches: 10. The CDR3 contains 17 residues. CDR3 in DNA: TGTGCCACCAGTGATTCACCCCGACTAGCGACTAACAATGAGCAGTTCTTC. This translates into CATSDSPRLATNNEQFF.